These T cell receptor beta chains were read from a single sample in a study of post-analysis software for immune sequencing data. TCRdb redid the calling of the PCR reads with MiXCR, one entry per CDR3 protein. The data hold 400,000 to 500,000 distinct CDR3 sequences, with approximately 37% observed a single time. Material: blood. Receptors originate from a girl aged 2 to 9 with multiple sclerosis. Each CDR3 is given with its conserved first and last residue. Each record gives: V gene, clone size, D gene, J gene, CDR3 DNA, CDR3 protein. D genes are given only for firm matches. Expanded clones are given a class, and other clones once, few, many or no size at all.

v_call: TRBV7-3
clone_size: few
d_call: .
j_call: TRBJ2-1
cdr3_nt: TGTGCCAGCTCTAAAGCGGATTACAATGAGCAGTTCTTC
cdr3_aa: CASSKADYNEQFF

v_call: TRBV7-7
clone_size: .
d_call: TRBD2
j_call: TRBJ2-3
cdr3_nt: TGTGCCAGCAGCTTAGGAACGGGGGGTACCACAGATACGCAGTATTTT
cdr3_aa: CASSLGTGGTTDTQYF

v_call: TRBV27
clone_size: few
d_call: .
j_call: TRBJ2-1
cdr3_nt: TGTGCCAGCCGGGACACATCGATCAATGAGCAGTTCTTC
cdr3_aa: CASRDTSINEQFF

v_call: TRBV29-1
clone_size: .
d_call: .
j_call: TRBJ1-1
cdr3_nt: TGCAGCGTTGGGGAAGGTTACACTGAAGCTTTCTTT
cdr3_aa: CSVGEGYTEAFF

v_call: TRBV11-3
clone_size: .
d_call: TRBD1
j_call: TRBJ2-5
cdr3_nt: TGTGCCAGCAGCTTAGGAAGACAGGGAGTGGAGACCCAGTACTTC
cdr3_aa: CASSLGRQGVETQYF

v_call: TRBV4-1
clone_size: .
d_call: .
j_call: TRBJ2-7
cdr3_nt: TGCGCCAGCAGTCAAGCGCCCCAGGGGGGCTCCTACGAGCAGTACTTC
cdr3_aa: CASSQAPQGGSYEQYF

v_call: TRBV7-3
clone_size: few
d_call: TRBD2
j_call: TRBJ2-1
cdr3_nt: TGTGCCAGCAGCTTAACTGGACTAGCGGGGGTGGGGGAGCAGTTCTTC
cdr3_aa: CASSLTGLAGVGEQFF

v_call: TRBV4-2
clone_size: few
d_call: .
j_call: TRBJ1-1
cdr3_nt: TGTGCCAGCAGCCAAGATGAGGGGCCGGACACTGAAGCTTTCTTT
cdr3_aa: CASSQDEGPDTEAFF

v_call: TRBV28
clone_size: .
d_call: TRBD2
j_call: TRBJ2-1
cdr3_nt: TGTGCCAGCAGTTCTGGGACAAAACTAGCGGGAGACAATGAGCAGTTCTTC
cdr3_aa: CASSSGTKLAGDNEQFF

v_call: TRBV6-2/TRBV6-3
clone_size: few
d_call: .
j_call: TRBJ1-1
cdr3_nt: TGTGCCAGCAGTTACGGGCCTCCTAGGAACACTGAAGCTTTCTTT
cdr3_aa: CASSYGPPRNTEAFF

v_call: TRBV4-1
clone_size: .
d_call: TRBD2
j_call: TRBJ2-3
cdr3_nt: TGCGCCAGCAGCCAAGAAGCGGGACTAAGCACAGATACGCAGTATTTT
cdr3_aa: CASSQEAGLSTDTQYF

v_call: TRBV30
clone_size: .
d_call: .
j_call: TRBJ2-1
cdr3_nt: TGTGCCTGGAGTTTTAGCCAATGGAATGAGCAGTTCTTC
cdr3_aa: CAWSFSQWNEQFF

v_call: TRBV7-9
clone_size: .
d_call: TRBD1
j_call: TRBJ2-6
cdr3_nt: TGTGCCAGCAGCCCAAAGGGACAGGCCAGGAACGTCCTGACTTTC
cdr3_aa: CASSPKGQARNVLTF

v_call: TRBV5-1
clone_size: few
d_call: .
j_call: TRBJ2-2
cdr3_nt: TGCGCCAGCAGCTTGACAGCTACGAACACCGGGGAGCTGTTTTTT
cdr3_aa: CASSLTATNTGELFF

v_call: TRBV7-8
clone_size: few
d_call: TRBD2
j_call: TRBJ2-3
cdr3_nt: TGTGCCAGCAGCTTTGAAGCGGGGGGGCCCCCAGATACGCAGTATTTT
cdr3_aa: CASSFEAGGPPDTQYF

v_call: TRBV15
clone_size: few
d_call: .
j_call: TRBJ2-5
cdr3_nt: TGTGCCACCAGCAGAGATCAACAGTGGGGAGAGACCCAGTACTTC
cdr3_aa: CATSRDQQWGETQYF

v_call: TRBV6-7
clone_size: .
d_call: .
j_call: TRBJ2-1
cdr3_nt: TGTGCCAGCGGGGGGCTCTACAATGAGCAGTTCTTC
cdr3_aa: CASGGLYNEQFF

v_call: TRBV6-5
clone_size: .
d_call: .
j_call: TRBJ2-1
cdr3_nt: TGTGCCAGCAGTTACAGGGGGATGGTAGGCAGAACCTACAATGAGCAGTTCTTC
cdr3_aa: CASSYRGMVGRTYNEQFF

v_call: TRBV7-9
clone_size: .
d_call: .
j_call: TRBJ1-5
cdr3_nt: TGTGTCAGCAGCCTCGCCGGGACGAGTCAGCCCCAGCATTTT
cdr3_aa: CVSSLAGTSQPQHF

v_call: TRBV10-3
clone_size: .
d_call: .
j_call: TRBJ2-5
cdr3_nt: TGTGCCACCTCCTGGAGCATCCAAGAGACCCAGTACTTC
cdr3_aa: CATSWSIQETQYF

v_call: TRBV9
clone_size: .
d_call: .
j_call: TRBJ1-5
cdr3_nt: TGTGCCAGCAGCGTAGACGGAAATAGCAATCAGCCCCAGCATTTT
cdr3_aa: CASSVDGNSNQPQHF

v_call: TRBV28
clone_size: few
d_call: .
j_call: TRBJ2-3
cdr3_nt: TGTGCCACCCGACGTCGACAGAGATCGGTTAGGCAGTATTTT
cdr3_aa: CATRRRQRSVRQYF